This TCR beta chain appears in the sequencing data of a study of cytomegalovirus exposure and HLA in healthy donors. Overall study findings and caveats: Relative to equally common others, HLA-associated TCR beta chains showed greater clonal expansion in a later analysis.

Amplification used 60 Vbeta primers and 13 Jbeta primers. The table came from immunoSEQ multiplex PCR; TCRdb's copy has only in-frame clones and leaves some out. Of about 130,000 clones in the sample, about 80% were seen once. The CDR3 sequence is 13 residues long. Deletions cut 10 bases from V and 3 bases from J, with 13 bases between. Germline CDR1 is MNHEY and CDR2 is SVGAGI. Remarks on this clone: Its cognate antigen is unknown.

Sequencing was performed on PBMCs. This TCR was recovered from a male donor in good health and CMV-seronegative. This chain connects TRBV6-5 to TRBJ2-1, with D possibly being TRBD1 (7 bases). This CDR3 is CATAGQFYNEQFF. The CDR3 DNA reads as TGTGCCACCGCGGGACAGTTCTACAATGAGCAGTTCTTC.